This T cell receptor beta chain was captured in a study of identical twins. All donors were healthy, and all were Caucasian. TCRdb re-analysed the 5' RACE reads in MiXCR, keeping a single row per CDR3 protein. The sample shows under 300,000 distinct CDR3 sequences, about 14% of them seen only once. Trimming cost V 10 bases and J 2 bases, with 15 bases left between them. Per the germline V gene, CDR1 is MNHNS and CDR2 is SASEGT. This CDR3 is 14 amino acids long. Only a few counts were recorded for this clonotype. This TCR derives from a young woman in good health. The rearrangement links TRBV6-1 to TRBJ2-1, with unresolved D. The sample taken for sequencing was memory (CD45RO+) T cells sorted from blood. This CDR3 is CATFAHSTYNEQFF. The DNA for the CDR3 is TGTGCCACCTTTGCCCACTCCACCTACAATGAGCAGTTCTTC.